The clone carrying this TCR beta chain was found a few times. What it recognizes is unknown. This record belongs to a study of blood T cells in healthy people across ages. In terms of origin and age, donors were healthy Caucasian individuals from Russia aged roughly 6 to 95. Findings of the study overall: Per-million-T-cell TCR beta diversity fell roughly linearly with age.

Alongside a J-beta primer mix, a sample-barcoded 5' primer served in a second PCR lasting about 7 to 12 cycles. TCRdb ran MiXCR on the 5' RACE reads and lists one entry per CDR3 protein. Among 1.5 million to 2 million distinct CDR3 sequences listed, around half were seen once. The CDR3 length is 12 residues. With 7 bases removed from V and 7 bases from J, the gap between germline ends came to 11 bases. Germline CDR1 and CDR2: MNHEY and SMNVEV (reference sequence). The material sequenced was blood. The rearrangement uses TRBV27 and TRBJ2-1; D perhaps matches TRBD1 (6 bases). The TCR originated in a woman in her thirties or forties in good health. CDR3 in DNA: TGTGCCAGCAACACCGGGACAAATGAGCAGTTCTTC. Translated: CASNTGTNEQFF.